This T cell receptor beta chain was recorded in a study of cytotoxic CD8 clonotypes in ibrutinib-treated CLL. The CDR3 totals 14 residues. Germline V CDR1 and CDR2: SGHTA, FQGNSA. V lost 6 bases, J lost 5 bases, and 17 bases lay in between. Data came from immunoSEQ multiplex PCR; TCRdb stores just in-frame clones and leaves some out. The data contain 110,000 to 150,000 clones, 60% to 85% of them singletons. The receptor's source is a human donor with chronic lymphocytic leukemia. The input for sequencing was PBMCs, taken after 24 months of ibrutinib treatment. This chain links TRBV7-2 with TRBJ2-7; D may be TRBD1 (6 bases). The CDR3 DNA reads TGTGCCAGCAGATCAGGCGACAGGTTCCACGAGCAGTACTTC. Translated, it gives CASRSGDRFHEQYF.